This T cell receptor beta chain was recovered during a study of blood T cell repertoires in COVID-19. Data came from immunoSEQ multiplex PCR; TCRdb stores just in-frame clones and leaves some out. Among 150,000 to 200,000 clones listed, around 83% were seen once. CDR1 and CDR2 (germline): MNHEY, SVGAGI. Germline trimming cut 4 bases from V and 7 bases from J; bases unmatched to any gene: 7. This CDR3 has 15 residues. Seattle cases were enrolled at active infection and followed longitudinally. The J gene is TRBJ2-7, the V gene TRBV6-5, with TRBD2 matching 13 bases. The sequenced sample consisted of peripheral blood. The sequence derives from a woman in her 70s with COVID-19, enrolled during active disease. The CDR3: CASSFRTSGSGEQYF. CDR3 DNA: TGTGCCAGCAGTTTCCGGACTAGCGGGAGTGGGGAGCAGTACTTC.